This T cell receptor beta chain was sequenced in a study of radiation and T cells in renal cell carcinoma. Study information: Nephrectomy followed 15 Gy stereotactic body radiation by 4 weeks.

As for this clone: Its antigen is not identified.

Sample time point: baseline pretreatment blood. Treatment defined: 15 Gy SBRT to primary tumor, nephrectomy 4 weeks later. Clear cell pathology was present in this patient's renal cell carcinoma. Germline V CDR1 and CDR2: WNHNN, SYGVQD (reference sequence). V lost 6 bases and J 6 bases, leaving 14 bases between the germline ends. CDR3 length: 14 residues. Produced via immunoSEQ multiplex PCR; TCRdb's table is partial and in-frame only. This table holds approximately 100,000 clones, about 86% found once. Study-wide points: In blood, top tumor clones expanded by 2 weeks, shrinking by 4. Pretreatment tumor biopsies were lacking, so baseline clonotypes are unknown.

Sequencing was performed on blood, taken from a patient whose treatment included radiotherapy and nephrectomy. This chain connects TRBV10-1 to TRBJ1-4; TRBD1 is a possible D gene (5 bases). This clonotype was obtained from a man aged 50-60 years with renal cell carcinoma. For the CDR3, the DNA is TGCGCCAGCAGGCCTCGGGACGGATATGAAAAACTGTTTTTT. Amino acid sequence: CASRPRDGYEKLFF.